The source of this T cell receptor beta chain is a study of cytomegalovirus exposure and HLA in healthy donors. Looking at the study overall: It was reported in a later analysis that the 90 to 150 validation repertoires used the same platform as the 650 to 800 first-cohort repertoires. Whole-study findings and limits: In vitro, a few CMV-associated chains proved specific for CMV antigens.

The germline V and J ends were trimmed by 3 bases and 3 bases, with 17 bases remaining between them. CDR1 LGHNA and CDR2 YSLEER come from the germline V gene. The CDR3 totals 17 residues. Here immunoSEQ multiplex PCR was the method, and the copy in TCRdb shows in-frame clones only, minus some. In the table there are roughly 330,000 clones, roughly 90% of which are singletons. On this clone itself: What it binds is not known.

The sequence derives from a woman under 40 in good health and CMV-seropositive. The chain employs TRBV4-3 and TRBJ2-2; D is perhaps TRBD1 (6 bases). Material for sequencing was PBMCs. CDR3 DNA sequence: TGCGCCAGCAGCCACACACAGGGCTGGGCAGACACCGGGGAGCTGTTTTTT. Its protein is CASSHTQGWADTGELFF.